The rows below give T cell receptor beta chains drawn from one sample of a study of cytotoxic CD8 clonotypes in ibrutinib-treated CLL. The repertoire was sequenced with immunoSEQ multiplex PCR; TCRdb's copy has only in-frame clones and lacks some. This repertoire shows 35,000 to 55,000 clones, 69% found once; its top ten account for 13%. This sample comprised PBMCs, obtained after 12 months of ibrutinib treatment. Receptors originate from a human donor with chronic lymphocytic leukemia. CDR3s include the opening cysteine and the closing phenylalanine or tryptophan. Each record gives: V gene, clone size, D gene, J gene, CDR3 protein, CDR3 DNA. D genes are given only for firm matches. Clone size is stated in some rows and not others, as once, few, many or a class when expanded.

TRBV5-4	.	.	TRBJ2-1	CASSLGSPTYNEQFF	TGTGCCAGCAGCTTGGGTAGTCCTACCTACAATGAGCAGTTCTTC
TRBV12-5	.	.	TRBJ1-1	CASGLDQGMNTEAFF	TGTGCTAGTGGTTTAGATCAGGGGATGAACACTGAAGCTTTCTTT
TRBV9	few	.	TRBJ1-2	CASSVGPYGYTF	TGTGCCAGCAGCGTAGGACCTTATGGCTACACCTTC
TRBV14	.	TRBD1	TRBJ1-4	CASSPRQGETEKLFF	TGTGCCAGCAGCCCAAGACAGGGAGAAACTGAAAAACTGTTTTTT
TRBV11-2	.	.	TRBJ2-7	CASSLPPGNEQYF	TGTGCCAGCAGCCTACCCCCGGGGAACGAGCAGTACTTC
TRBV18	.	.	TRBJ1-1	CASSPSEAVNTEAFF	TGTGCCAGCTCACCCAGCGAAGCCGTGAACACTGAAGCTTTCTTT
TRBV5-6	.	.	TRBJ2-5	CASSLEEETQYF	TGTGCCAGCAGCTTAGAAGAAGAGACCCAGTACTTC
TRBV19	once	.	TRBJ1-2	CASSITDSYGYTF	TGTGCCAGTAGTATCACGGACAGCTATGGCTACACCTTC
TRBV7-9	.	.	TRBJ1-2	CASSLELSYGYTF	TGTGCCAGCAGCTTAGAACTGAGCTATGGCTACACCTTC
TRBV27	.	.	TRBJ1-5	CASSLSWVSNQPQHF	TGTGCCAGCAGTTTGTCATGGGTAAGCAATCAGCCCCAGCATTTT
TRBV6-1	.	.	TRBJ2-5	CASRDGVETQYF	TGTGCCAGTCGTGATGGTGTGGAGACCCAGTACTTC
TRBV6-1	.	.	TRBJ1-2	CASFPSLTYGYTF	TGTGCCAGCTTTCCTAGCCTCACATATGGCTACACCTTC
TRBV7-7	.	.	TRBJ2-1	CASSLWGPGSSYNEQFF	TGTGCTAGCAGCTTATGGGGCCCGGGAAGCTCCTACAATGAGCAGTTCTTC
TRBV6-1	.	.	TRBJ2-3	CASTGGGTTDTQYF	TGTGCCAGCACCGGGGGTGGTACCACAGATACGCAGTATTTT
TRBV2	few	.	TRBJ1-5	CASSDVGFNQPQHF	TGTGCCAGCAGTGACGTCGGCTTCAATCAGCCCCAGCATTTT
TRBV7-9	.	.	TRBJ2-2	CASSPPLGGANTGELFF	TGTGCCAGCAGCCCGCCGCTCGGCGGGGCGAACACCGGGGAGCTGTTTTTT